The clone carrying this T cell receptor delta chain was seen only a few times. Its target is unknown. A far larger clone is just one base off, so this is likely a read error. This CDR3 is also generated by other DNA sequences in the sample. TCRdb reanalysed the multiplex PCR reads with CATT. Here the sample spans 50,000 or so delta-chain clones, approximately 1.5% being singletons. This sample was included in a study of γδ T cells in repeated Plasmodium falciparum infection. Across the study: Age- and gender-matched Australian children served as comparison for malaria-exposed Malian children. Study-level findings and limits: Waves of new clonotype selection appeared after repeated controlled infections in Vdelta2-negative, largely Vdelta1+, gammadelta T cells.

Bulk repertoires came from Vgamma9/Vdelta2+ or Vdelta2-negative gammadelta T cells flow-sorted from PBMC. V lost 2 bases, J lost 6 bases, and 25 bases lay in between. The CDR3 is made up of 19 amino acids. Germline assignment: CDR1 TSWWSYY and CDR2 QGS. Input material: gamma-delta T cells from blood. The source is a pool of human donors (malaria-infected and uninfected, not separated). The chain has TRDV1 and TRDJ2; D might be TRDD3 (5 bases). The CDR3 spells CALGEVAIATGVGAAQLFF. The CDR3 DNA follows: TGTGCTCTTGGGGAAGTAGCTATCGCGACTGGCGTTGGGGCAGCACAACTCTTCTTT.